This T cell receptor beta chain was sequenced in a study of blood T cell repertoires in COVID-19. Germline CDR1 reads SGHVS; CDR2 reads FQNEAQ. This CDR3 spans 11 amino acids. V was shortened by 4 bases and J by 6 bases, with 7 bases between the two germline ends. Sequencing used immunoSEQ multiplex PCR; TCRdb keeps in-frame clones, though not all of them. Found here are 150,000 to 200,000 clones, less than 90% of them singletons; the top ten hold approximately 3%. The rearrangement uses TRBV7-8 and TRBJ2-7; D is possibly TRBD2 (5 bases). This receptor was taken from a woman in her 30s who had been exposed to COVID-19. Material for sequencing was PBMCs or T cells enriched from blood (not recorded which). CDR3 in amino acids: CASSSAGEQYF. The CDR3 region has the DNA TGTGCCAGCAGCTCTGCGGGCGAGCAGTACTTC.